The 5 T cell receptor beta chains below all came from one sample that was sequenced in a study of molecular identifiers for immune sequencing clone quantification. Each CDR3 protein is one row after TCRdb ran MiXCR on the PCR reads. The data show some 590,000 distinct CDR3 sequences, about 25% seen once. The sample taken for sequencing was naive CD8+ T cells from blood, with Jurkat cell RNA spiked in. The subset here: FACS-sorted CD8+CD4-CCR7+CD45RA+ naive T cells. The source is a human donor in good health. Some libraries in this study had Jurkat cell RNA spiked in.

On this clonotype itself: A much larger clone differs by one base, so this may be a read error. The gene calls are TRBV30 and TRBJ2-7, with D possibly called TRBD1 or TRBD2 (5 bases each). CDR3 size: 12 residues. Trimming cost V 2 bases and J 7 bases, with 12 bases left between them. From germline, CDR1 is GTSNPN and CDR2 SVGIG (reference sequence). The CDR3, as DNA: TGTGCCTGGAGTACCCCGTGGGGGGAGCAGTACTTC. This encodes CAWSTPWGEQYF.

This clonotype has just a few counts. J is TRBJ2-7 and V is TRBV5-6, with 9 nucleotides matching TRBD1. CDR1 and CDR2 (germline): SGHDT, YYEEEE. Losses at the gene ends were 0 bases for V and 6 bases for J; bases not matched to a gene: 7. This CDR3 contains 15 residues. Here the CDR3 DNA reads TGTGCCAGCAGCTTGGTAAGGGACAGGGCGTCCGAGCAGTACTTC. Protein: CASSLVRDRASEQYF.

This clonotype was picked up many times. The chain joins TRBV5-6 to TRBJ1-4, with D perhaps TRBD1 (6 bases). Trimming removed 0 bases from V and 5 bases from J, with 8 bases in between. CDR3 length: 14 amino acids. From germline, CDR1 is SGHDT and CDR2 YYEEEE. CDR3 coding DNA: TGTGCCAGCAGCTTGGCAGGGGTGAATGAAAAACTGTTTTTT. Its translation: CASSLAGVNEKLFF.

This clonotype came up once. Being one base from a much bigger clone, this may be a read error. V is TRBV28 and J is TRBJ2-7; possibly TRBD2 for D (7 bases). Germline CDR1 reads MDHEN; CDR2 reads SYDVKM. The V end lost 5 bases, the J end lost 4 bases, and 21 bases lay between the germline ends. This CDR3 has 16 residues. The CDR3 region is CASSGHPSGRGYEQYF. The CDR3 DNA reads as TGTGCCAGCAGTGGCCATCCCTCAGGGAGGGGGTACGAGCAGTACTTC.

Comment on this clonotype: Being one base from a much bigger clone, this may be a read error. The chain links TRBV4-3 to TRBJ1-1; D unresolved. The CDR3 spans 14 residues. CDR1 is LGHNA, CDR2 YSLEER, per germline. The CDR3 bases are TGCGCCGGCAGCCAAGGCTTTAAAGGGATTGAAGCTTTCTTT. It encodes CAGSQGFKGIEAFF.